This T cell receptor (beta chain) was captured in a study of identifying expanded T cells in peripheral blood (dated by TCRdb to between 2018 and 2021). General notes on the study: Technical replicates were generated by sequencing separate aliquots of the same genomic DNA pool, and four replicates were compared pairwise.

TCRbeta CDR3 regions were profiled with the immunoSEQ Assay using bias-controlled multiplex PCR amplification of genomic DNA. The study's own analysis went as follows. To quantify the absolute abundance of each unique TCRbeta CDR3 region, the sequences were collapsed and filtered. Differential abundance was tested with two models: a binomial (Fisher-equivalent) model and a beta-binomial model that adds time-dependent variance fitted from healthy donors. Clones with fewer than 5 combined templates were excluded, and clones with Benjamini-Hochberg FDR below 0.01 were called differentially abundant. Using the form v = (b*log(k)+a)^2, the beta-binomial variance was modeled as a function of the total template count across the two samples. TCRdb re-hosts the immuneACCESS table, in-frame sequences only. Its copies lack some clones; in the studies checked, an unresolved V gene accounts for under half of them, and the cause for the rest is not known. The DNA was the basis for D and trimming; V, J and clone size are from that table. The sample profile shows some 120,000 clones; roughly 80% of them were found once. Jointly, the top ten make up roughly 3.3% of the sample.

General findings and caveats noted by the study authors: The binomial model flagged 0.9 to 1.5 differentially abundant clones between technical replicates, compared with 15 to 17 over about 2 weeks and 19 over about four weeks. The authors expected that biological variance in healthy repertoires might rise further over much longer intervals, such as months to years. Across all healthy donors, variance in clone template counts between two-week samples was found to increase significantly with total template count. Across all healthy-donor time intervals, the beta-binomial model significantly cut both the number of clones called differentially abundant and the false-positive rate.

Looking up the germline V gene yields CDR1 MNHNS and CDR2 SASEGT. From its cysteine to its phenylalanine, the CDR3 spans 14 amino acids. Solely the CDR3 DNA is kept, with 42 bases framed from the first base. At the junction V is shortened by 6 bases and J by 1 base; bases outside the gene matches: 3. As concerns this clone: There is no known antigen for this receptor. No much larger clonotype is one base removed from it; base qualities were not supplied.

During the collection period, no infections or other immune events were recorded for the healthy donors. Healthy-donor blood repertoires served as a training cohort to calibrate time-dependent variance in a beta-binomial model of T-cell clone differential abundance. There were 10 healthy donors in the training cohort, of whom 3 were female and 7 were male. An age range of about 29 to 65 years, with an average of around 42 years, was recorded for the donors. Whole blood was collected from each healthy donor at three time points spaced roughly two weeks apart and obtained from a commercial supplier. For immunosequencing, genomic DNA was extracted from whole blood that had not been sorted.

The material sequenced was blood. The V gene is TRBV6-1 and the J gene is TRBJ1-5, and TRBD1 aligns with 7 junction nucleotides. The sequence derives from a person aged 18 to 75 in good health. The DNA sequence is TGTGCCAGCAGACCGGGACAGAGCAATCAGCCCCAGCATTTT. Its coded protein is CASRPGQSNQPQHF.